The 2 T cell receptor beta chains given below trace back to one sample, sequenced in a study of PD-L1 blockade in urothelial cancer. Sequencing was performed with immunoSEQ multiplex PCR; in TCRdb, only in-frame clones are kept and a portion is missing. The table shows approximately 110,000 clones, with about 91% occurring only once. Time point described: peripheral blood 6 weeks after treatment start. The material was PBMCs, obtained around atezolizumab (anti-PD-L1) treatment. Every receptor here comes from a man between 60 and 75 years old with urothelial cancer.

This chain joins TRBV10-3 and TRBJ1-2, with D possibly matching TRBD1 (6 bases). V lost 5 bases and J lost 5, with 12 bases in between. CDR3 length equals 13 residues. The germline V gene has CDR1 ENHRY and CDR2 SYGVKD. Written as DNA, the CDR3 is TGTGCCATCAGTCAGACGGACAGTTATGGCTACACCTTC. This codes for CAISQTDSYGYTF.

The table lists this clone with a count of one. The rearrangement links TRBV6-1 to TRBJ2-2; 11 nucleotides match TRBD2. The CDR3 runs to 15 residues. CDR1 is MNHNS and CDR2 is SASEGT in the germline V gene. The junction had 8 bases not matched to a gene; V was cut back by 8 bases and J by 6 bases. The CDR3 loop reads CASQRGLAVPGELFF. CDR3 nucleotide sequence: TGTGCCAGCCAAAGGGGACTAGCGGTCCCCGGGGAGCTGTTTTTT.